These 25 T cell receptor beta chains originate from one sample sequenced in a study of response to subunit inactivated influenza vaccine. A single record per CDR3 protein comes from TCRdb applying MiXCR to the RT-PCR reads. The top ten hold 13% of the sample, which has 500,000 to 600,000 distinct CDR3 sequences, 7.5% to 8.5% seen once. The sample in question was PBMCs from blood, obtained 23 months after vaccination. Source of these receptors: a man aged 45 to 75 who received an inactivated influenza vaccine.

The V and J genes are TRBV6-2 or TRBV6-3 and TRBJ2-3; 7 bases map to TRBD1. The V segment lost 0 bases and the J segment 0 bases; nucleotides outside the gene matches: 18. CDR1 and CDR2 (germline): MNHEY, SVGEGT. This CDR3 has 21 amino acids. The CDR3 DNA is TGTGCCAGCAGTTACTCACTCGGTTTTTTAACCGGGACAGCTAGCACAGATACGCAGTATTTT. The encoded protein is CASSYSLGFLTGTASTDTQYF.

This clonotype appeared many times. V and J are TRBV18 and TRBJ1-1; 7 nucleotides agree with TRBD1. The CDR3 covers 14 residues. The germline CDR1 and CDR2 sequences are KGHSH and LQKENI. Losses at the gene ends were 8 bases for V and 10 bases for J; bases not matched to a gene: 16. The CDR3 region has the DNA TGTGCCAGCGCAACAAGCGGACAGGAGGGGGGAGCTTTCTTT. Translated: CASATSGQEGGAFF.

This clonotype has only a few counts. This chain connects TRBV7-8 to TRBJ2-1; TRBD1 or TRBD2 may be the D gene (7 bases each). CDR1 is SGHVS, CDR2 FQNEAQ, per germline. Trimming pared 1 base from V and 0 bases from J, leaving 22 bases between. The CDR3 contains 20 residues. CDR3 sequence reads: CASSLVGRGREFRSYNEQFF. The CDR3 region has the DNA TGTGCCAGCAGCTTAGTTGGGAGGGGGCGGGAGTTCCGCTCCTACAATGAGCAGTTCTTC.

Ten or more counts support this clonotype. The chain carries TRBV18 and TRBJ2-3; the D gene is possibly TRBD2 (6 bases). Germline CDR1 and CDR2: KGHSH and LQKENI. V was clipped by 3 bases and J by 4 bases, with 8 bases between them. The CDR3 length is 13 residues. As DNA, the CDR3 is TGTGCCAGCTCACCGTGGGAGGCAGATACGCAGTATTTT. It encodes CASSPWEADTQYF.

This clonotype was found a few times. The gene calls are TRBV28 and TRBJ2-3; D is unclear. Per the germline V gene, CDR1 is MDHEN and CDR2 is SYDVKM. This CDR3 is 13 amino acids long. V gave up 3 bases and J gave up 2 bases, with 6 bases separating them. The CDR3 spells CASSFVPTDTQYF. CDR3 bases: TGTGCCAGCAGTTTCGTCCCCACAGATACGCAGTATTTT.

The CDR3 sequence: CSAPLLRETYNEQFF. In DNA, the CDR3 is TGCAGTGCTCCTCTATTGCGGGAGACCTACAATGAGCAGTTCTTC. V gene TRBV20-1 combines with J gene TRBJ2-1, with TRBD2 matching 7 bases. Trimming took 5 bases from V and 2 from J; bases not matched to a gene: 9. This CDR3 has 15 amino acids. Germline V gives CDR1 DFQATT, CDR2 SNEGSKA (reference sequence).

Only a few counts were recorded for this clonotype. V gene TRBV20-1 combines with J gene TRBJ1-4; possibly TRBD1 for D (5 bases). V was pared by 2 bases and J by 8 bases, with 15 bases between. Germline values: CDR1 DFQATT, CDR2 SNEGSKA (reference sequence). The CDR3 contains 14 residues. The CDR3 DNA sequence: TGCAGTGCTAGACGAAGCCTACAGGCGGAAAAACTGTTTTTT. It translates to CSARRSLQAEKLFF.

This chain links TRBV7-2 with TRBJ1-3; 9 nucleotides line up with TRBD1. The ends lost 4 bases at V and 0 bases at J; junction bases unmatched: 1. Germline CDR1 SGHTA, CDR2 FQGNSA. The CDR3 contains 15 residues. Here the CDR3 reads CASSWTGVSGNTIYF. The CDR3 region has the DNA TGTGCCAGCAGCTGGACAGGGGTCTCTGGAAACACCATATATTTT. The variable domain in full, completed from reference TRBV7-2 and TRBJ1-3, reads GAGVSQSPSNKVTEKGKDVELRCDPISGHTALYWYRQSLGQGLEFLIYFQGNSAPDKSGLPSDRFSAERTGGSVSTLTIQRTQQEDSAVYLCASSWTGVSGNTIYFGEGSWLTVV.

This clonotype occurred many times. The rearrangement links TRBV4-3 to TRBJ2-1, with D possibly being TRBD2 (6 bases). This CDR3 has 16 amino acids. Trimming shortened V by 1 base and J by 7 bases, and 17 bases separated the two germline ends. Germline-derived CDR1 and CDR2 are LGHNA and YSLEER. The CDR3 reads CASSQGGTSLTNEQFF. The DNA of the CDR3 is TGCGCCAGCAGCCAAGGGGGGACTTCTCTCACTAATGAGCAGTTCTTC.

Many counts were recorded for this clonotype. J is TRBJ2-3 and V is TRBV7-6; no definite D call. In germline, CDR1 is SGHVS, CDR2 FNYEAQ. V dropped 2 bases and J dropped 0 bases, with 9 bases sitting between them. This CDR3 contains 15 residues. CDR3 in amino acids: CASSLLARSTDTQYF. The CDR3 DNA is TGTGCCAGCAGCTTATTGGCCAGGAGCACAGATACGCAGTATTTT. Looking up the rest from reference TRBV7-6 and TRBJ2-3 gives the full variable domain: GAGVSQSPRYKVTKRGQDVALRCDPISGHVSLYWYRQALGQGPEFLTYFNYEAQQDKSGLPNDRFSAERPEGSISTLTIQRTEQRDSAMYRCASSLLARSTDTQYFGPGTRLTVL.

V is TRBV18 and J is TRBJ2-7; D is unresolved. The ends were cut back, 2 bases at V and 2 bases at J, with 10 bases in the middle. This CDR3 is 14 amino acids long. The germline V gene encodes CDR1 KGHSH and CDR2 LQKENI. Here the CDR3 DNA reads TGTGCCAGCTCACCAGGGCGGAATACCTACGAGCAGTACTTC. Translated, it gives CASSPGRNTYEQYF.

V and J are TRBV20-1 and TRBJ2-7; a weak D match, TRBD1 (5 bases). Germline V lookup: CDR1 DFQATT, CDR2 SNEGSKA (reference sequence). Trimming pared 2 bases from V and 2 bases from J, leaving 13 bases between. CDR3 length: 14 residues. The CDR3 here is CSARSLDRTYEQYF. CDR3 coding DNA: TGCAGTGCTAGATCCTTAGACAGAACCTACGAGCAGTACTTC.

This clonotype was recorded many times. The chain combines TRBV3-1 with TRBJ2-4; 7 bases are shared with TRBD2. V gave up 0 bases and J gave up 9 bases; unmatched junction bases: 14. This CDR3 spans 17 amino acids. CDR1 is LGHDT and CDR2 is YNNKEL in the germline V gene (reference sequence). The chain's CDR3 is CASSQDIGPSGAAIQYF. CDR3 in DNA: TGTGCCAGCAGCCAAGATATAGGTCCTAGCGGAGCCGCCATTCAGTACTTC.

The rearrangement links TRBV7-2 to TRBJ2-1; D uncertain. Germline CDR1 reads SGHTA; CDR2 reads FQGNSA. The CDR3 has 14 amino acids. Trimming took 0 bases from V and 7 from J, leaving 10 bases between them. In DNA form, the CDR3 reads TGTGCCAGCAGCTTAGCGTTTAGCCAGAATGAGCAGTTCTTC. This gives the protein CASSLAFSQNEQFF.

This clonotype was detected only a few times. The V call is TRBV20-1, the J call TRBJ2-5; 10 nucleotides agree with TRBD2. Trimming took 1 base from V and 7 from J; bases not matched to a gene: 15. Germline V gives CDR1 DFQATT, CDR2 SNEGSKA (reference sequence). The length of the CDR3 is 17 residues. CDR3 in amino acids: CSARAGELAGPPGTQYF. The CDR3 DNA reads TGCAGTGCTAGAGCGGGGGAACTAGCGGGGCCCCCCGGGACCCAGTACTTC.

This clonotype has ten or more counts. The V call is TRBV12-3 or TRBV12-4, the J call TRBJ2-7; 9 nucleotides line up with TRBD2. The CDR3 spans 13 residues. The ends lost 3 bases at V and 5 bases at J; junction bases unmatched: 2. For the CDR3, the DNA is TGTGCCAGCAGTTTTGCGGGAGGGCACGAGCAGTACTTC. Its protein is CASSFAGGHEQYF.

This chain joins TRBV20-1 and TRBJ2-7, with no clear D. CDR3 size: 9 residues. The V gene lost 4 bases and the J gene lost 3 bases, with 1 base spanning the gap. Germline lookup yields CDR1 DFQATT and CDR2 SNEGSKA (reference sequence). For the CDR3, the DNA is TGCAGTGCTAACTACGAGCAGTACTTC. It translates to CSANYEQYF.

This clonotype occurred a few times. The V and J genes are TRBV15 and TRBJ2-3; a possible D gene is TRBD2 (6 bases). CDR3 length equals 13 residues. Germline CDR1 reads LNHNV; CDR2 reads YYDKDF (reference sequence). The V end was cut by 5 bases, the J end by 2 bases, with 8 bases between. The CDR3 loop is CATSAGLTDTQYF. Written as DNA, the CDR3 is TGTGCCACCAGCGCGGGACTCACAGATACGCAGTATTTT.

The chain combines TRBV4-3 with TRBJ1-1, with D possibly TRBD1 on 5 matching bases. The germline V and J ends were trimmed by 4 bases and 0 bases, with 12 bases remaining between them. Germline CDR1 reads LGHNA; CDR2 reads YSLEER. The CDR3 consists of 15 residues. This CDR3 reads CASSRDLLMNTEAFF. For the CDR3, the DNA is TGCGCCAGCAGCCGGGACTTATTGATGAACACTGAAGCTTTCTTT.

This clonotype has a handful of counts. The V and J genes are TRBV6-5 and TRBJ2-2, with TRBD2 identical over 12 bases. V shed 3 bases and J 7 bases; nucleotides not matched to a gene: 6. Germline V gene lookup returns CDR1 MNHEY and CDR2 SVGAGI. This CDR3 comprises 16 residues. The CDR3 sequence is CASSYRLAGGIGELFF. CDR3 nucleotides: TGTGCCAGCAGTTATCGTCTAGCGGGAGGGATCGGGGAGCTGTTTTTT.

This clonotype was observed many times. The chain recombines TRBV5-1 with TRBJ1-6, with D possibly being TRBD1 (5 bases). There are 15 residues in the CDR3. The germline V gene has CDR1 SGHRS and CDR2 YFSETQ. The ends were cut back, 3 bases at V and 7 bases at J, with 14 bases in the middle. The CDR3 region has the DNA TGCGCCAGCAGCTGGGGGACCGGTGACAATTCACCCCTCCACTTT. Translation gives CASSWGTGDNSPLHF.

This sequence joins TRBV11-3 and TRBJ2-5; 7 bases match TRBD2. Germline V gives CDR1 SGHNT, CDR2 YENEEA. V lost 5 bases and J lost 5; bases outside the gene matches: 5. This CDR3 region has 13 residues. The CDR3 DNA follows: TGTGCCAGCAGCCTCGGGACTACGGAGACCCAGTACTTC. Its translation is CASSLGTTETQYF.

This clonotype occurred a few times. This chain links TRBV6-2 or TRBV6-3 with TRBJ1-1; unclear D gene. Germline loops: CDR1 MNHEY, CDR2 SVGEGT. V was shortened by 5 bases and J by 4 bases, with 11 bases between the two germline ends. This CDR3 region has 13 residues. Here the CDR3 DNA reads TGTGCCAGCAGTAGACAACGATCCACTGAAGCTTTCTTT. Amino acid sequence: CASSRQRSTEAFF.

This clonotype was seen only a few times. The chain has TRBV4-3 and TRBJ2-3; TRBD2 agrees at 12 bases. CDR3 length equals 16 residues. Germline loops: CDR1 LGHNA, CDR2 YSLEER. Trimming removed 4 bases from V and 6 bases from J; junction bases left unmatched: 8. Here the CDR3 DNA reads TGCGCCAGCAGCCCCGCACGACTAGCGGGGGCTGATACGCAGTATTTT. Translation gives CASSPARLAGADTQYF.

This clonotype was detected ten times or more. This chain uses TRBV5-1 with TRBJ1-4, with 9 bases aligning to TRBD1. The CDR3 sequence is 16 residues long. CDR1 SGHRS and CDR2 YFSETQ come from the germline V gene. The V gene end was trimmed by 0 bases and the J gene end by 3 bases; junction bases not matched to a gene: 3. CDR3 in amino acids: CASSLEQGAANEKLFF. The CDR3 nucleotides read TGCGCCAGCAGCTTGGAACAGGGGGCTGCTAATGAAAAACTGTTTTTT.